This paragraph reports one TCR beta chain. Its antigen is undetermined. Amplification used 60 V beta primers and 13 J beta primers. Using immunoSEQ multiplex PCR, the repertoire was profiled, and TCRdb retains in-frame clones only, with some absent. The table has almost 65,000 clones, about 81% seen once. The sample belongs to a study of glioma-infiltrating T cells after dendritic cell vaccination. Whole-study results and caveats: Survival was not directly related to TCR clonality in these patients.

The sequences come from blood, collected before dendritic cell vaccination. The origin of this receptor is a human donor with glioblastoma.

CDR3 in amino acids: CASSRRDSFNTEAFF. The CDR3 coding sequence is TGTGCCAGCAGCCGACGGGACAGTTTTAACACTGAAGCTTTCTTT. This rearrangement joins TRBV11-1 to TRBJ1-1, with 7 bases aligning to TRBD1. CDR3 size: 15 residues. J gave up 2 bases and V 5 bases, and 8 bases lay outside the gene matches. The germline V gene encodes CDR1 SGHAT and CDR2 FQDESV (reference sequence).